Following are 30 T cell receptor beta chains from one sample sequenced in a study of graft-versus-host responses after intestinal transplantation. Assay: immunoSEQ multiplex PCR; the TCRdb copy retains only in-frame clones and omits some. The sample has around 96,000 clones, approximately 90% seen once. The sample was PBMCs, taken about 450 days after intestinal transplant. These receptors were obtained from a human patient who received an intestinal transplant, so some T cells may come from the graft donor.

The chain carries TRBV5-1 and TRBJ2-2; the D is unclear. CDR3 length equals 14 residues. The V end lost 4 bases, the J end lost 5 bases, and 12 bases lay between the germline ends. Per the germline V gene, CDR1 is SGHRS and CDR2 is YFSETQ. The CDR3 here is CASSPPIQTGELFF. The DNA of the CDR3 is TGCGCCAGCAGCCCCCCAATTCAGACCGGGGAGCTGTTTTTT.

V usage is TRBV7-8 and J usage is TRBJ1-2, with a tentative D call TRBD1 (6 bases). Germline V gene sequence: CDR1 SGHVS, CDR2 FQNEAQ. The V and J ends lost 6 bases and 5 bases respectively, with 19 bases between them. CDR3 length: 15 amino acids. The chain's CDR3 is CASRESTGAGYGYTF. DNA for the CDR3: TGTGCCAGCAGGGAATCGACGGGGGCGGGGTATGGCTACACCTTC.

The CDR3 region is CASSPSTGADYGYTF. As DNA, the CDR3 is TGTGCCAGCTCACCTTCGACAGGCGCGGACTATGGCTACACCTTC. The chain joins TRBV18 to TRBJ1-2; tentative D call: TRBD1 (6 bases). V was shortened by 3 bases and J by 3 bases, with 14 bases between the two germline ends. The length of the CDR3 is 15 residues. Looked up from germline, CDR1 is KGHSH and CDR2 is LQKENI.

The chain is built from TRBV13 and TRBJ1-1, with D unclear. Germline CDR1 and CDR2: PRHDT and FYEKMQ (reference sequence). The CDR3 sequence is 13 residues long. Trimming stripped 7 bases from V and 11 bases from J, with 20 bases between. The DNA for the CDR3 is TGTGCCAGCACCACTCTTCGCGGGATAAGGGCTTTCTTT. Its protein is CASTTLRGIRAFF.

V is TRBV6-6 and J is TRBJ2-7; 7 bases agree with TRBD1. CDR1 and CDR2 (germline): MNHNY, SVGAGI (reference sequence). This CDR3 has 12 residues. After removal of 10 bases from V and 2 bases from J, the junction contained 5 bases not matched to a gene. As DNA, the CDR3 is TGTGCCATACAGACAGGGACCTACGAGCAGTACTTC. It specifies CAIQTGTYEQYF.

The gene calls are TRBV4-1 and TRBJ2-1, with no clear D. V was trimmed by 4 bases and J by 6 bases, leaving 19 bases between them. Germline assignment: CDR1 MGHRA and CDR2 YSYEKL. The length of the CDR3 is 16 residues. DNA for the CDR3: TGCGCCAGCAGCCCGTTAACAGTCGTCCCCCCCAATGAGCAGTTCTTC. Protein product: CASSPLTVVPPNEQFF.

The chain joins TRBV9 to TRBJ1-2; possible D gene TRBD1, 6 bases. The CDR3 consists of 15 residues. CDR1 is SGDLS, CDR2 YYNGEE, per germline. Trimming shortened V by 0 bases and J by 5 bases, and 14 bases separated the two germline ends. The CDR3 DNA follows: TGTGCCAGCAGCGTAGATGGGGGCGCGAGGTATGGCTACACCTTC. Its translation is CASSVDGGARYGYTF.

The chain is built from TRBV6-5 and TRBJ1-3; no clear D. Germline V gives CDR1 MNHEY, CDR2 SVGAGI. Deletions cut 0 bases from V and 4 bases from J, with 13 bases between. There are 16 residues in the CDR3. CDR3 region: CASSYSTGAPGNTIYF. The CDR3 DNA follows: TGTGCCAGCAGTTACTCGACCGGCGCCCCAGGAAACACCATATATTTT.

The V and J genes are TRBV4-1 and TRBJ2-5; D tentatively reads TRBD1 or TRBD2 (6 bases each). V lost 1 base, J lost 4 bases, and 10 bases lay in between. Germline V gene sequence: CDR1 MGHRA, CDR2 YSYEKL. The CDR3 is 14 amino acids. For the CDR3, the DNA is TGCGCCAGCAGCCAAGGCAGGGGAGGAGAGACCCAGTACTTC. As protein: CASSQGRGGETQYF.

The J gene is TRBJ1-2, the V gene TRBV7-9, with a possible D match to TRBD1 (6 bases). Trimming stripped 3 bases from V and 6 bases from J, with 11 bases between. This CDR3 comprises 13 residues. CDR1 and CDR2 (germline): SEHNR, FQNEAQ (reference sequence). The CDR3 sequence: CASSLGRDNGYTF. CDR3 nucleotide sequence: TGTGCCAGCAGCTTGGGCCGGGACAATGGCTACACCTTC.

V and J are TRBV5-1 and TRBJ2-5, with D perhaps TRBD1 (5 bases). The V end lost 0 bases, the J end lost 5 bases, and 8 bases lay between the germline ends. The CDR3 is 13 residues long. In germline, CDR1 is SGHRS, CDR2 YFSETQ. CDR3 amino acids: CASSLGRDETQYF. In DNA, the CDR3 is TGCGCCAGCAGCTTGGGCAGGGATGAGACCCAGTACTTC.

The chain has TRBV19 and TRBJ1-6, with TRBD1 identical over 9 bases. The V gene end was trimmed by 0 bases and the J gene end by 10 bases; junction bases not matched to a gene: 7. CDR3 length: 16 residues. Germline V lookup: CDR1 LNHDA, CDR2 SQIVND (reference sequence). The CDR3, as DNA: TGTGCCAGTAGTATAGATCGTTGGGGACAGGGATCACCCCTCCACTTT. Its protein product is CASSIDRWGQGSPLHF.

This chain links TRBV19 with TRBJ1-1; D remains ambiguous. From germline, CDR1 is LNHDA and CDR2 SQIVND (reference sequence). This CDR3 has 12 amino acids. Trimming cost V 10 bases and J 7 bases, with 16 bases left between them. This CDR3 is CATTTPTYEAFF. CDR3 coding DNA: TGTGCCACTACCACGCCAACTTATGAAGCTTTCTTT. Full variable domain (rest looked up from reference TRBV19 and TRBJ1-1): DGGITQSPKYLFRKEGQNVTLSCEQNLNHDAMYWYRQDPGQGLRLIYYSQIVNDFQKGDIAEGYSVSREKKESFPLTVTSAQKNPTAFYLCATTTPTYEAFFGQGTRLTVV.

The chain combines TRBV7-8 with TRBJ1-5; maybe TRBD1 (6 bases). Germline CDR1 reads SGHVS; CDR2 reads FQNEAQ. The CDR3 covers 17 residues. V dropped 1 base and J dropped 1 base, with 14 bases sitting between them. CDR3 DNA sequence: TGTGCCAGCAGCTTAGGGACACAGGGTACCAGCAATCAGCCCCAGCATTTT. It specifies CASSLGTQGTSNQPQHF.

The rearrangement uses TRBV7-8 and TRBJ2-5; possibly TRBD2 for D (5 bases). This CDR3 has 14 amino acids. V lost 5 bases, J lost 5 bases, and 15 bases lay in between. Per the germline V gene, CDR1 is SGHVS and CDR2 is FQNEAQ. In nucleotides, the CDR3 is TGTGCCAGCAGCCCCCTCCCGGGGTCTGAGACCCAGTACTTC. This gives the protein CASSPLPGSETQYF.

The chain is built from TRBV5-1 and TRBJ2-1, with D possibly TRBD1 on 5 matching bases. CDR3 length equals 13 residues. Germline loops: CDR1 SGHRS, CDR2 YFSETQ. V dropped 3 bases and J dropped 8 bases, with 12 bases sitting between them. The CDR3 sequence is CASSSQGRDEQFF. CDR3 in DNA: TGCGCCAGCAGCTCCCAGGGTAGGGATGAGCAGTTCTTC.

This chain joins TRBV9 and TRBJ1-6; possibly TRBD1 for D (6 bases). CDR3 length: 15 residues. Trimming took 3 bases from V and 2 from J, leaving 9 bases between them. Germline assignment: CDR1 SGDLS and CDR2 YYNGEE. The CDR3 is CASSAQGAYNSPLHF. The CDR3 nucleotides read TGTGCCAGCAGCGCACAGGGCGCCTATAATTCACCCCTCCACTTT. The whole variable domain, filled in from reference TRBV9 and TRBJ1-6, reads DSGVTQTPKHLITATGQRVTLRCSPRSGDLSVYWYQQSLDQGLQFLIQYYNGEERAKGNILERFSAQQFPDLHSELNLSSLELGDSALYFCASSAQGAYNSPLHFGNGTRLTVT.

The chain employs TRBV18 and TRBJ1-1, with D possibly TRBD1 on 6 matching bases. Per the germline V gene, CDR1 is KGHSH and CDR2 is LQKENI. This CDR3 spans 14 amino acids. Trimming took off 6 bases at V and 8 bases at J, with 19 bases between the two ends. For the CDR3, the DNA is TGTGCCAGCTCGCTCAATAACAGGGAGAAGGAAGCTTTCTTT. Amino acid sequence: CASSLNNREKEAFF.

This chain uses TRBV6-5 with TRBJ1-4, with D possibly matching TRBD1 (6 bases). V shed 2 bases and J shed 7 bases, with 11 bases lying between them. The germline CDR1 and CDR2 sequences are MNHEY and SVGAGI. The CDR3 has 14 amino acids. Here the CDR3 DNA reads TGTGCCAGCAGTTACGGGGGGCTGAGTGAAAAACTGTTTTTT. Protein sequence: CASSYGGLSEKLFF.

V and J are TRBV10-3 and TRBJ1-1; D not certain. The CDR3 runs 14 residues. The V end was cut by 10 bases, the J end by 0 bases, with 15 bases between. CDR1 is ENHRY, CDR2 SYGVKD, per germline. The CDR3, as DNA: TGTGCCACCTCGGCGGCAGATCTGAACACTGAAGCTTTCTTT. Its translation is CATSAADLNTEAFF.

V usage is TRBV11-2 and J usage is TRBJ2-2; D gene unclear. From germline, CDR1 is SGHAT and CDR2 FQNNGV. Trimming took 8 bases from V and 4 from J, leaving 17 bases between them. The CDR3 is made up of 15 amino acids. CDR3: CASGLVTRGTGELFF. Written as DNA, the CDR3 is TGTGCCAGCGGGTTGGTCACTCGAGGCACCGGGGAGCTGTTTTTT.

V is TRBV7-8 and J is TRBJ2-1; 9 nucleotides line up with TRBD2. CDR1 SGHVS and CDR2 FQNEAQ come from the germline V gene. CDR3 length equals 16 residues. V gave up 0 bases and J gave up 4 bases; unmatched junction bases: 4. The CDR3 sequence is CASSLARGGLYNEQFF. The CDR3 DNA follows: TGTGCCAGCAGCTTAGCGCGGGGGGGACTATACAATGAGCAGTTCTTC.

This chain connects TRBV11-2 to TRBJ1-4; perhaps TRBD1 as D (5 bases). The CDR3 runs to 14 residues. Germline CDR1 and CDR2: SGHAT and FQNNGV. V shed 8 bases and J shed 7 bases, with 17 bases lying between them. Written as DNA, the CDR3 is TGTGCCAGCGACGGGGGAGGGGAGGGTGAAAAACTGTTTTTT. It specifies CASDGGGEGEKLFF.

In nucleotides, the CDR3 is TGTGCCAGCAGCTTGCGAGGGACAGACTACGAGCAGTACTTC. It translates to CASSLRGTDYEQYF. The rearrangement links TRBV7-4 to TRBJ2-7, with TRBD1 identical over 7 bases. CDR3 length: 14 amino acids. CDR1 SGHVT and CDR2 SQSDAQ come from the germline V gene. Germline trimming cut 3 bases from V and 3 bases from J; bases unmatched to any gene: 5.

The chain joins TRBV5-1 to TRBJ1-6; D remains unclear. Per germline, CDR1 SGHRS and CDR2 YFSETQ. The CDR3 has 15 residues. V was trimmed by 1 base and J by 9 bases, leaving 14 bases between them. The CDR3 reads CASSLPGPMGSPLHF. For the CDR3, the DNA is TGCGCCAGCAGCTTGCCTGGACCCATGGGTTCACCCCTCCACTTT.

This clone was picked up one time. The chain joins TRBV4-1 to TRBJ1-6; no firm D call. In germline, CDR1 is MGHRA, CDR2 YSYEKL. V lost 1 base and J 0 bases, leaving 10 bases between the germline ends. This CDR3 spans 17 amino acids. The CDR3 here is CASSQGWEGSYNSPLHF. The CDR3 coding sequence is TGCGCCAGCAGCCAAGGGTGGGAGGGCTCCTATAATTCACCCCTCCACTTT.

With respect to this clone: One end of the junction varies from germline; a read error may be responsible. The rearrangement links TRBV6-5 to TRBJ1-1, with D unclear. The CDR3 spans 13 residues. The V gene's germline CDR1 is MNHEY and CDR2 SVGAGI. The CDR3, as DNA: TGTGCCAGCAGTTACTCGATCTTGTCCGGTACCCTCTTT. This encodes CASSYSILSGTLF.

The rearrangement uses TRBV14 and TRBJ2-1, with TRBD2 matching 11 bases. The junction had 5 bases not matched to a gene; V was cut back by 4 bases and J by 6 bases. Germline CDR1 is SGHDN and CDR2 is FVKESK. The CDR3 is 15 amino acids. CDR3 coding DNA: TGTGCCAGCAGCCGTATAGCGGGGGGGCTCAATGAGCAGTTCTTC. This sequence encodes CASSRIAGGLNEQFF.

The chain uses TRBV5-1 and TRBJ2-7; D is possibly TRBD1 (6 bases). The CDR3 runs to 15 residues. Trimming took 2 bases from V and 6 from J, leaving 18 bases between them. Per the germline V gene, CDR1 is SGHRS and CDR2 is YFSETQ. This CDR3 is CASSLTGTIRGEQYF. CDR3 DNA: TGCGCCAGCAGCTTAACCGGGACAATTAGAGGCGAGCAGTACTTC.

V usage is TRBV18 and J usage is TRBJ1-1; weak D call: TRBD1 (6 bases). V shed 3 bases and J shed 9 bases, with 20 bases lying between them. Germline V gives CDR1 KGHSH, CDR2 LQKENI. The CDR3 is made up of 15 amino acids. The CDR3 loop is CASSPDSYVKRKAFF. The CDR3 bases are TGTGCCAGCTCACCGGACAGCTATGTTAAAAGGAAAGCTTTCTTT.